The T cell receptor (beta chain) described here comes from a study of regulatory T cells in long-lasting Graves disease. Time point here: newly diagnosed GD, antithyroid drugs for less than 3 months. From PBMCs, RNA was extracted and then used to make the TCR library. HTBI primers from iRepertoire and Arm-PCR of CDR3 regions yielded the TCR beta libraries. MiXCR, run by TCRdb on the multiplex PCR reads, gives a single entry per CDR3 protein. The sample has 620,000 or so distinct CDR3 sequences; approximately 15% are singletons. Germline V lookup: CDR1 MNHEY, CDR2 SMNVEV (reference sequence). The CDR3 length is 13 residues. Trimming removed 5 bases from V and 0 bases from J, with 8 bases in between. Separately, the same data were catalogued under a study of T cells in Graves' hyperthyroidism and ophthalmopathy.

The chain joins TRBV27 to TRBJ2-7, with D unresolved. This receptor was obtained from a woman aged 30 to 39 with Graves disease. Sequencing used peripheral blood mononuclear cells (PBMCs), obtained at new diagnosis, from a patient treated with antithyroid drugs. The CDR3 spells CASSNQNSYEQYF. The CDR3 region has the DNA TGTGCCAGCAGTAACCAAAACTCCTACGAGCAGTACTTC.